The source of this T cell receptor (beta chain) is a study of cytomegalovirus exposure and HLA in healthy donors. Germline V gives CDR1 SEHNR, CDR2 FQNEAQ (reference sequence). This CDR3 comprises 13 residues. PCR amplification relied on 60 Vbeta primers (plus 13 Jbeta primers). Clones were read by immunoSEQ multiplex PCR, and TCRdb kept only the in-frame ones, dropping some. This table has over 200,000 clones, 77% appearing once. Turning to this clone: The junction and the germline gene differ at one end; a read error may be behind it.

This rearrangement joins TRBV7-9 to TRBJ1-1; no clear D. Sequencing used PBMCs. This receptor was taken from an older woman in good health and CMV-seropositive. CDR3 sequence: CSSSLSAGTEAFF. The DNA for the CDR3 is TGTTCCAGCAGCTTGAGTGCGGGTACTGAAGCTTTCTTT.